The present TCR beta chain was sequenced within a study of tissue T cells after allogeneic stem cell transplantation. Indicated time point: mouse harvest day 7 after allogeneic transplant. Mouse grafts combined 10^7 T-cell-depleted bone marrow cells with 10^6 splenic CD5+ T cells. Tissues came from B6→BALB/c major-mismatch GVHD mice at day 7 or 14. Repertoires were generated with immunoSEQ multiplex PCR, while TCRdb's copy carries only in-frame clones and drops some. The sample records roughly 2,300 clones, approximately 50% being singletons. Study observations and caveats: Only a limited share of tissue TCRs appeared in blood or spleen.

Germline V gene data show CDR1 as NSHNY and CDR2 as SYGAGN. The CDR3 has 13 amino acids. The V end lost 0 bases, the J end lost 3 bases, and 7 bases lay between the germline ends. This clone was detected a few times. Its antigen is not known. Mouse names are used for the genes. The observed sequence ends 1 residue before the CDR3 terminus, with the missing tail filled in from the germline J gene. Sequenced: liver tissue. The chain has TRBV13-1 and TRBJ2-7; D not resolved. The receptor comes from a female BALB/c mouse given C57BL/6 T cells with graft-versus-host disease after an allogeneic hematopoietic cell transplant. The covered CDR3 bases are TGTGCCAGCAGTGATGCACAGAGCTATGAACAGTAC. This sequence encodes CASSDAQSYEQY. From start to end, the CDR3 is CASSDAQSYEQYF.